These 15 T cell receptor beta chains originate from one sample sequenced in a study of blood T cell repertoires in COVID-19. Generated by immunoSEQ multiplex PCR, the TCRdb table keeps only in-frame clones and is missing some. The sample records about 190,000 clones, less than 80% being singletons. The sequencing sample was made of peripheral blood. The receptors originated from a woman in her fifties or sixties with acute or convalescent COVID-19.

In DNA, the CDR3 is TGTGCCAGTAGTATAGGGGGAGGACAGGCTAATCAGCCCCAGCATTTT. The encoded protein is CASSIGGGQANQPQHF. The gene calls are TRBV19 and TRBJ1-5; TRBD1 matches at 7 bases. The CDR3 has 16 residues. V lost 1 base to trimming and J lost 4 bases; unmatched junction nucleotides: 7. Germline V gene lookup returns CDR1 LNHDA and CDR2 SQIVND (reference sequence).

The chain uses TRBV7-2 and TRBJ1-1, with D perhaps matching TRBD1 (5 bases). Germline CDR1 reads SGHTA; CDR2 reads FQGNSA. Deletions cut 1 base from V and 1 base from J, with 7 bases between. This CDR3 spans 14 amino acids. This CDR3 reads CASSLGQPNTEAFF. The CDR3 DNA is TGTGCCAGCAGCTTAGGACAGCCGAACACTGAAGCTTTCTTT.

The V gene is TRBV19, the J gene TRBJ2-7; 7 nucleotides line up with TRBD1. Germline V gives CDR1 LNHDA, CDR2 SQIVND (reference sequence). The CDR3 is 13 amino acids. After removal of 5 bases from V and 2 bases from J, the junction contained 3 bases not matched to a gene. In DNA form, the CDR3 reads TGTGCCAGTAGTTCCGGGACAGCCTACGAGCAGTACTTC. This translates into CASSSGTAYEQYF.

This chain links TRBV14 with TRBJ1-2; 8 positions agree with TRBD1. The V and J ends lost 1 base and 4 bases, in that order; junction bases with no gene match: 5. CDR1 and CDR2 (germline): SGHDN, FVKESK. The CDR3 is 15 amino acids. The CDR3 spells CASSQALQGGYGYTF. The CDR3 DNA follows: TGTGCCAGCAGCCAAGCGCTACAGGGGGGCTATGGCTACACCTTC.

J is TRBJ1-1 and V is TRBV6-1; D is unclear. V lost 3 bases and J 0 bases, leaving 8 bases between the germline ends. Germline V gives CDR1 MNHNS, CDR2 SASEGT. CDR3 size: 14 residues. The CDR3 loop is CASSDNRLNTEAFF. CDR3 sequence (DNA): TGTGCCAGCAGTGATAACAGACTGAACACTGAAGCTTTCTTT.

The chain is built from TRBV4-1 and TRBJ1-6, with TRBD1 as a possible D gene (5 bases). The CDR3 totals 14 residues. The V gene lost 2 bases and the J gene lost 10 bases, with 12 bases spanning the gap. Germline V CDR1 and CDR2: MGHRA, YSYEKL. Here the CDR3 DNA reads TGCGCCAGCAGCCAAACGGGACTAGGCTCACCCCTCCACTTT. Translation: CASSQTGLGSPLHF.

The CDR3 here is CASSPGQARRDGYTF. As DNA, the CDR3 is TGTGCCAGCAGCCCGGGACAGGCCCGCCGGGATGGCTACACCTTC. The rearrangement uses TRBV7-2 and TRBJ1-2, with 8 bases fitting TRBD1. V lost 5 bases, J lost 6 bases, and 11 bases stayed unmatched. The CDR3 runs 15 residues. Germline assignment: CDR1 SGHTA and CDR2 FQGNSA.

This clone was found once. V and J are TRBV30 and TRBJ1-2, with TRBD1 identical over 7 bases. The V segment lost 7 bases and the J segment 8 bases; nucleotides outside the gene matches: 7. Germline loops: CDR1 GTSNPN, CDR2 SVGIG (reference sequence). This CDR3 is 11 amino acids long. The CDR3 DNA reads TGTGCCTATAGACAGGGACTCGGCTACACCTTC. Translated, it gives CAYRQGLGYTF.

The gene calls are TRBV19 and TRBJ2-1; 7 bases are shared with TRBD2. CDR1 and CDR2 (germline): LNHDA, SQIVND (reference sequence). The CDR3 consists of 16 residues. V lost 1 base, J lost 5 bases, and 8 bases stayed unmatched. CDR3 coding DNA: TGTGCCAGTAGTATAGTTAACGGGAGGTGGGACAATGAGCAGTTCTTC. It yields the protein CASSIVNGRWDNEQFF.

The genes are TRBV20-1 and TRBJ1-2, with TRBD1 identical over 10 bases. Germline V CDR1 and CDR2: DFQATT, SNEGSKA (reference sequence). This CDR3 spans 11 amino acids. For the CDR3, the DNA is TGCGTCCCGGGACAGGGGATTGGCTACACCTTC. Its protein is CVPGQGIGYTF.

The chain recombines TRBV7-2 with TRBJ1-3, with a weak D call TRBD1 (5 bases). This CDR3 spans 17 amino acids. V lost 5 bases, J lost 0 bases, and 17 bases lay in between. Looked up from germline, CDR1 is SGHTA and CDR2 is FQGNSA. CDR3 bases: TGTGCCAGCAGCCTACGCCCCAGGGCTAACTCTGGAAACACCATATATTTT. It translates to CASSLRPRANSGNTIYF.

This chain uses TRBV7-5 with TRBJ2-2; TRBD1 reflects the table's D call only, with no check against the DNA. TRBV7-5 is noted as a pseudogene. This CDR3 contains 16 residues. This CDR3 is CARSLGQGANTGELFF. The CDR3 coding sequence is TGTGCCAGAAGCTTAGGACAGGGGGCGAACACCGGGGAGCTGTTTTTT.

The chain couples TRBV21-1 to TRBJ2-7; TRBD1 is taken as the D call from the table, unchecked against the DNA. TRBV21-1 is noted as a pseudogene. This CDR3 spans 15 amino acids. For the CDR3, the DNA is TGTGCCAGCAGCAAAACGGACAGGGGGGTCTACGAGCAGTACTTC. This sequence encodes CASSKTDRGVYEQYF.

The gene calls are TRBV28 and TRBJ1-2; D not certain. The length of the CDR3 is 12 residues. V dropped 2 bases and J dropped 4 bases, with 5 bases sitting between them. Germline CDR1 reads MDHEN; CDR2 reads SYDVKM. CDR3 DNA sequence: TGTGCCAGCAGTTTACAGCGCTATGGCTACACCTTC. Its translation is CASSLQRYGYTF.

V usage is TRBV20-1 and J usage is TRBJ2-5; D not resolved. V lost 3 bases and J lost 2, with 10 bases in between. Germline CDR1 DFQATT, CDR2 SNEGSKA (reference sequence). This CDR3 spans 13 amino acids. The CDR3 DNA follows: TGCAGTGCTAGTTACGGGTTACAAGAGACCCAGTACTTC. It translates to CSASYGLQETQYF.